This entry is about one T cell receptor (beta chain). This entry is derived from a study of blood T cell repertoires in COVID-19. Whole-study context: Researchers got acute and convalescent COVID-19 samples from the United States, Italy and Spain. The cDNA or gDNA used as material had been derived from T cells, B-cell-depleted T cells, or PBMCs.

Individuals drawn from around 25 US areas were about 18 to 95 years old. TCRdb's table, derived via immunoSEQ multiplex PCR, lists solely in-frame clones and lacks some. Of a few hundred thousand clones listed, around 89% were seen once; the top ten hold about 1.2%. Source material: PBMCs or T cells enriched from blood (not recorded which). This receptor was obtained from a man aged 25 to 40 who had recovered from COVID-19.

The chain's CDR3 is CASSPGPGNYGYTF. In nucleotides, the CDR3 is TGTGCCAGCTCACCAGGGCCAGGGAACTATGGCTACACCTTC. This rearrangement joins TRBV18 to TRBJ1-2; possible D gene TRBD1, 5 bases. Between the trimmed V and J ends, which lost 2 bases and 2 bases, there was a span of 9 bases. From germline, CDR1 is KGHSH and CDR2 LQKENI. CDR3 size: 14 residues.